This passage covers 14 T cell receptor beta chains from one sample sequenced in a study of shared clonotypes between healthy human individuals. Assay used: immunoSEQ multiplex PCR; TCRdb lists only in-frame clones, some missing. The repertoire holds around 2.1 million clones, with 95% as singletons. The sequenced sample was naive CD4+ T cells sorted from blood. Subset defined: CD45RA+ positively selected. The source of these receptors is a man between 18 and 29 years old in good health.

J is TRBJ2-1 and V is TRBV2, with D unclear. Deletions cut 8 bases from V and 3 bases from J, with 8 bases between. CDR3 size: 12 residues. Looked up from germline, CDR1 is SNHLY and CDR2 is FYNNEI. The CDR3 loop reads CASGVIYNEQFF. The CDR3 bases are TGTGCCAGCGGTGTTATCTACAATGAGCAGTTCTTC.

V is TRBV6-1 and J is TRBJ2-4, with a weak D call TRBD2 (5 bases). The germline V gene encodes CDR1 MNHNS and CDR2 SASEGT. V lost 6 bases to trimming and J lost 2 bases, with 14 bases between them. The CDR3 runs to 15 residues. CDR3 residues: CASRALTGSKNIQYF. In DNA, the CDR3 is TGTGCCAGCAGGGCGCTGACGGGGTCCAAAAACATTCAGTACTTC.

The V call is TRBV2, the J call TRBJ1-2, with a tentative D call TRBD1 (5 bases). The CDR3 is 12 amino acids. CDR1 SNHLY and CDR2 FYNNEI come from the germline V gene. The V and J ends lost 8 bases and 7 bases respectively, with 14 bases between them. The CDR3 reads CASRTRAAGYTF. CDR3 DNA: TGTGCCAGCCGGACCAGGGCAGCTGGCTACACCTTC.

The chain links TRBV28 to TRBJ1-5; D not certain. From germline, CDR1 is MDHEN and CDR2 SYDVKM. V lost 4 bases, J lost 9 bases, and 13 bases lay in between. The CDR3 sequence is 13 residues long. The CDR3 loop reads CASSSLSTGPQHF. Written as DNA, the CDR3 is TGTGCCAGCAGTTCCCTCTCCACCGGGCCCCAGCATTTT.

This clone was observed once. The rearrangement uses TRBV5-6 and TRBJ1-1; D call uncertain. The ends were cut back, 4 bases at V and 1 base at J, with 11 bases in the middle. CDR1 is SGHDT and CDR2 is YYEEEE in the germline V gene. CDR3 length: 14 amino acids. The CDR3 protein is CASSNNRRNTEAFF. In nucleotides, the CDR3 is TGTGCCAGCAGCAACAACCGACGGAACACTGAAGCTTTCTTT.

On this clone itself: This sample also contains other DNA sequences that code for the same CDR3. The rearrangement joins TRBV6-1 to TRBJ2-4; TRBD1 aligns across 8 bases. V shed 1 base and J 7 bases; nucleotides not matched to a gene: 0. CDR3 length equals 13 residues. The germline gives CDR1 MNHNS, CDR2 SASEGT. This CDR3 is CASSEGQGNIQYF. In DNA, the CDR3 is TGTGCCAGCAGTGAAGGACAGGGGAACATTCAGTACTTC.

The chain is built from TRBV6-1 and TRBJ2-5, with TRBD1 identical over 7 bases. The CDR3 contains 13 residues. Germline values: CDR1 MNHNS, CDR2 SASEGT. V lost 8 bases and J lost 0; bases outside the gene matches: 3. For the CDR3, the DNA is TGTGCCAGCGCCAGGGGGTACCAAGAGACCCAGTACTTC. Residues: CASARGYQETQYF.

The rearrangement uses TRBV6-1 and TRBJ1-1; possible D gene TRBD1, 5 bases. V lost 4 bases and J lost 0, with 9 bases in between. The CDR3 consists of 14 residues. Germline CDR1 is MNHNS and CDR2 is SASEGT. In DNA, the CDR3 is TGTGCCAGCAGTGTACAGGCCATGAACACTGAAGCTTTCTTT. Its translation is CASSVQAMNTEAFF.

The gene calls are TRBV28 and TRBJ1-2; 9 nucleotides line up with TRBD1. The CDR3 contains 14 residues. Per germline, CDR1 MDHEN and CDR2 SYDVKM. Trimming at V came to 6 bases and at J to 3 bases, leaving 5 bases not matched to a gene. CDR3 nucleotide sequence: TGTGCCAGCAGCGATCGGACAGGGGACTATGGCTACACCTTC. Translation: CASSDRTGDYGYTF.

Notes on this clone: This specimen includes other DNA sequences encoding the same CDR3. V gene TRBV6-5 combines with J gene TRBJ2-7; D ambiguous. Trimming cost V 6 bases and J 6 bases, with 12 bases left between them. CDR3 length: 12 residues. Germline V gene sequence: CDR1 MNHEY, CDR2 SVGAGI. Here the CDR3 DNA reads TGTGCCAGCAGCCGGGCGCGTGGCGAGCAGTACTTC. Encoded protein: CASSRARGEQYF.

The chain carries TRBV5-8 and TRBJ2-7; 10 bases fit TRBD2. The CDR3 is made up of 14 amino acids. V gave up 0 bases and J gave up 4 bases; unmatched junction bases: 1. Germline V gives CDR1 SGHTS, CDR2 YDEGEE. The CDR3 DNA reads TGTGCCAGCAGCTTGGGGACTAGCGGATACGAGCAGTACTTC. Residues: CASSLGTSGYEQYF.

The chain combines TRBV18 with TRBJ1-2, with a possible D match to TRBD1 (5 bases). Germline CDR1 reads KGHSH; CDR2 reads LQKENI. The CDR3 spans 13 residues. V was trimmed by 10 bases and J by 3 bases, leaving 15 bases between them. The CDR3 is CATSIGRDYGYTF. As DNA, the CDR3 is TGTGCCACCTCCATTGGCAGGGACTATGGCTACACCTTC. Full variable domain (remainder filled in from reference TRBV18 and TRBJ1-2): NAGVMQNPRHLVRRRGQEARLRCSPMKGHSHVYWYRQLPEEGLKFMVYLQKENIIDESGMPKERFSAEFPKEGPSILRIQQVVRGDSAAYFCATSIGRDYGYTFGSGTRLTVV.

The chain combines TRBV5-1 with TRBJ2-2, with D maybe TRBD2 (6 bases). The length of the CDR3 is 14 residues. Germline V CDR1 and CDR2: SGHRS, YFSETQ. V lost 4 bases to trimming and J lost 6 bases, with 13 bases between them. The CDR3 loop is CASSHLGEAGELFF. The CDR3 coding sequence is TGCGCCAGCAGCCACCTGGGGGAGGCCGGGGAGCTGTTTTTT.

The rearrangement joins TRBV6-4 to TRBJ1-4; D is undetermined. V was cut by 0 bases and J by 0 bases, with 11 bases left in between. The CDR3 consists of 17 residues. Germline CDR1 and CDR2: MRHNA and SNTAGT. Here the CDR3 reads CASSDSGFWATNEKLFF. In DNA, the CDR3 is TGTGCCAGCAGTGACTCGGGGTTTTGGGCAACTAATGAAAAACTGTTTTTT.